The 18 T cell receptor beta chains below were found in one sample sequenced in a study of blood T cells in healthy people across ages. A second PCR, run for about 6 to 11 cycles, used a sample-barcoded 5' primer plus a J-beta primer mix. TCRdb passed the 5' RACE reads through MiXCR, listing each CDR3 protein once. The sample includes roughly 1,800,000 distinct CDR3 sequences, roughly 50% seen only once; the top ten take over 2%. The sequencing sample was made of blood. The receptors were gathered from a middle-aged woman in good health.

The J gene is TRBJ2-1, the V gene TRBV7-9; no firm D call. The V and J ends lost 10 bases and 0 bases respectively, with 7 bases between them. Germline values: CDR1 SEHNR, CDR2 FQNEAQ (reference sequence). This CDR3 region has 12 residues. CDR3: CATSNSYNEQFF. The CDR3 bases are TGTGCCACTTCGAACTCCTACAATGAGCAGTTCTTC.

The chain uses TRBV3-1 and TRBJ2-1; D unclear. The V gene lost 2 bases and the J gene lost 1 base, with 9 bases spanning the gap. The CDR3 loop spans 15 amino acids. Germline CDR1 and CDR2: LGHDT and YNNKEL (reference sequence). The CDR3 DNA sequence: TGTGCCAGCAGCCAACAGCGCCTATCCTACAATGAGCAGTTCTTC. Its protein is CASSQQRLSYNEQFF.

This sequence joins TRBV6-6 and TRBJ1-2; 8 positions match TRBD1. J lost 8 bases, V lost 2 bases, and 10 bases had no gene match. The germline V gene encodes CDR1 MNHNY and CDR2 SVGAGI (reference sequence). The CDR3 runs to 15 residues. CDR3 nucleotides: TGTGCCAGCAGTTACCGGGACAGGATCGGGGACGGCTACACCTTC. It is translated as CASSYRDRIGDGYTF.

Points on this clonotype: Compared with germline, one end of the junction differs, possibly owing to a read error. This sequence joins TRBV20-1 and TRBJ2-3; the match to TRBD2 covers 7 bases. Germline CDR1 DFQATT, CDR2 SNEGSKA (reference sequence). This CDR3 comprises 15 residues. The CDR3 protein is CGARDGGGGGDAQYF. CDR3 nucleotides: TGCGGTGCTAGAGATGGGGGTGGGGGGGGAGATGCGCAGTATTTT.

This clonotype was counted a few times. The chain employs TRBV5-5 and TRBJ2-5; D is possibly TRBD1 (8 bases). CDR3 length: 13 residues. Germline V gene data show CDR1 as SGHKS and CDR2 as YYEKEE (reference sequence). V dropped 9 bases and J dropped 2 bases, with 14 bases sitting between them. For the CDR3, the DNA is TGTGCCACACAGGGGGGGCGGCAAGAGACCCAGTACTTC. The encoded protein is CATQGGRQETQYF.

The rearrangement links TRBV5-1 to TRBJ2-7; possible D gene TRBD1, 5 bases. The CDR3 extends over 17 amino acids. Trimming took 4 bases from V and 2 from J, leaving 22 bases between them. Germline values: CDR1 SGHRS, CDR2 YFSETQ. This CDR3 is CASSHRAVAGSPYEQYF. CDR3 DNA sequence: TGCGCCAGCAGCCATCGAGCAGTTGCAGGGTCCCCCTACGAGCAGTACTTC.

The gene calls are TRBV4-3 and TRBJ1-1; D unresolved. Germline-derived CDR1 and CDR2 are LGHNA and YSLEER. Trimming left V 0 bases short and J 0 bases short, with 8 bases between. The CDR3 is made up of 15 amino acids. CDR3 in DNA: TGCGCCAGCAGCCAAGACCCCCAGGTGAACACTGAAGCTTTCTTT. This codes for CASSQDPQVNTEAFF.

A few counts support this clonotype. CDR3 nucleotide sequence: TGTGCCAGCAGTCTCGCCCGGGACAGGGATTCGTACGAGCAGTACTTC. Translated: CASSLARDRDSYEQYF. The V and J genes are TRBV28 and TRBJ2-7; 9 bases align to TRBD1. Germline assignment: CDR1 MDHEN and CDR2 SYDVKM. J was trimmed by 4 bases and V by 5 bases; bases with no gene match: 12. This CDR3 has 16 amino acids.

This chain joins TRBV28 and TRBJ1-6; D ambiguous. Trimming shortened V by 5 bases and J by 0 bases, and 11 bases separated the two germline ends. The CDR3 is made up of 16 amino acids. Germline-derived CDR1 and CDR2 are MDHEN and SYDVKM. The CDR3 here is CASSGGVGSYNSPLHF. CDR3 nucleotides: TGTGCCAGCAGTGGCGGGGTTGGCTCCTATAATTCACCCCTCCACTTT.

This chain joins TRBV6-2 or TRBV6-3 and TRBJ2-3; 14 positions match TRBD2. The CDR3 extends over 19 amino acids. The V and J ends lost 2 bases and 2 bases, in that order; junction bases with no gene match: 9. The germline V gene encodes CDR1 MNHEY and CDR2 SVGEGT. In DNA form, the CDR3 reads TGTGCCAGCAGTTACCCTTCGGGACTAGCGGGGGATTTCACAGATACGCAGTATTTT. Residues: CASSYPSGLAGDFTDTQYF.

The genes are TRBV7-3 and TRBJ2-3; 7 nucleotides match TRBD2. This CDR3 is built from 12 residues. J was trimmed by 9 bases and V by 8 bases; bases with no gene match: 8. The germline V gene encodes CDR1 SGHTA and CDR2 FQGTGA. CDR3 sequence: CASGSSAGTQYF. In DNA, the CDR3 is TGTGCCAGCGGCTCGTCAGCGGGGACGCAGTATTTT.

This clonotype was found a few times. This sequence joins TRBV4-3 and TRBJ1-4; 9 nucleotides agree with TRBD1. The CDR3 is made up of 14 amino acids. Germline CDR1 LGHNA, CDR2 YSLEER. J was trimmed by 7 bases and V by 3 bases; bases with no gene match: 3. The CDR3 reads CASSQGQGGEKLFF. DNA for the CDR3: TGCGCCAGCAGCCAGGGACAGGGTGGTGAAAAACTGTTTTTT.

This clonotype was seen more than once but under ten times. This rearrangement joins TRBV20-1 to TRBJ2-5; no clear D. In germline, CDR1 is DFQATT, CDR2 SNEGSKA (reference sequence). Trimming left V 3 bases short and J 1 base short, with 6 bases between. The CDR3 loop spans 12 amino acids. CDR3 sequence: CSARLIQETQYF. The CDR3 DNA reads TGCAGTGCTAGGCTCATCCAAGAGACCCAGTACTTC.

This chain links TRBV18 with TRBJ1-1; 7 bases map to TRBD1. The CDR3 is 13 residues long. The V segment lost 4 bases and the J segment 3 bases; nucleotides outside the gene matches: 2. Germline V gene lookup returns CDR1 KGHSH and CDR2 LQKENI. In DNA, the CDR3 is TGTGCCAGCTCACTGGGACAGTACACTGAAGCTTTCTTT. It codes for CASSLGQYTEAFF. Variable domain in full (rest from reference TRBV18 and TRBJ1-1): NAGVMQNPRHLVRRRGQEARLRCSPMKGHSHVYWYRQLPEEGLKFMVYLQKENIIDESGMPKERFSAEFPKEGPSILRIQQVVRGDSAAYFCASSLGQYTEAFFGQGTRLTVV.

The V call is TRBV20-1, the J call TRBJ2-7, with a tentative D call TRBD2 (5 bases). Germline CDR1 reads DFQATT; CDR2 reads SNEGSKA (reference sequence). V was pared by 4 bases and J by 10 bases, with 14 bases between. CDR3 length: 11 residues. The CDR3 bases are TGCAGTGCTATGGACTTCCCTTTTCAGTACTTC. This encodes CSAMDFPFQYF.

This rearrangement joins TRBV6-5 to TRBJ1-5; 7 bases align to TRBD1. CDR3 length equals 15 residues. Germline loops: CDR1 MNHEY, CDR2 SVGAGI. After removal of 4 bases from V and 0 bases from J, the junction contained 3 bases not matched to a gene. CDR3 sequence: CASSSTGDSNQPQHF. CDR3 DNA sequence: TGTGCCAGCAGTTCAACAGGGGATAGCAATCAGCCCCAGCATTTT.

The rearrangement joins TRBV6-2 or TRBV6-3 to TRBJ2-6, with D maybe TRBD2 (6 bases). Trimming stripped 4 bases from V and 5 bases from J, with 15 bases between. The length of the CDR3 is 16 residues. Germline lookup yields CDR1 MNHEY and CDR2 SVGEGT. The CDR3 sequence: CASSSGDRGWANVLTF. In nucleotides, the CDR3 is TGTGCCAGCAGTTCGGGGGACCGCGGCTGGGCCAACGTCCTGACTTTC.

Ten or more counts support this clonotype. The V and J genes are TRBV7-2 and TRBJ2-7, with D uncertain. The CDR3 runs 14 residues. The V and J ends lost 1 base and 2 bases respectively, with 9 bases between them. Looked up from germline, CDR1 is SGHTA and CDR2 is FQGNSA. The CDR3 region has the DNA TGTGCCAGCAGCTTAGATCCAGGAACCTACGAGCAGTACTTC. Protein sequence: CASSLDPGTYEQYF.